Below are 25 T cell receptor beta chains sequenced from a single sample in a study of blood T cell repertoires in COVID-19. Assay used: immunoSEQ multiplex PCR; TCRdb lists only in-frame clones, some missing. The sample shows under 60,000 clones, about 91% of them seen only once. Sequencing input: peripheral blood. These receptors originate from a man aged 50 to 59 with active COVID-19.

J is TRBJ1-5 and V is TRBV19; D not certain. This CDR3 region has 14 residues. With 9 bases removed from V and 7 bases from J, the gap between germline ends came to 19 bases. Germline V gene data show CDR1 as LNHDA and CDR2 as SQIVND (reference sequence). The CDR3 nucleotides read TGTGCCAGCTACAAGGAGGGAAGTTGGCAGCCCCAGCATTTT. As protein: CASYKEGSWQPQHF.

The J gene is TRBJ2-1, the V gene TRBV10-2; 7 bases align to TRBD1. In germline, CDR1 is WSHSY, CDR2 SAAADI. V was pared by 6 bases and J by 4 bases, with 6 bases of the junction left unmatched. The CDR3 length is 14 residues. In nucleotides, the CDR3 is TGCGCCAGCAGACACAGGGGAGTGTACAATGAGCAGTTCTTC. Its translation is CASRHRGVYNEQFF.

Comments on this clone: This may arise from a read error, as a much more abundant clone is one base away. This chain links TRBV2 with TRBJ2-1; TRBD1 aligns across 9 bases. CDR3 length: 15 amino acids. Germline lookup yields CDR1 SNHLY and CDR2 FYNNEI. CDR3 bases: TGTGCCGGCAGTGAGTCGGGACAGGGCTACAATGAGCAGTTCTTC. This codes for CAGSESGQGYNEQFF.

The chain recombines TRBV15 with TRBJ2-5, with no clear D. V lost 4 bases, J lost 4 bases, and 13 bases lay in between. The CDR3 is made up of 14 amino acids. Germline V gene data show CDR1 as LNHNV and CDR2 as YYDKDF (reference sequence). The CDR3 DNA follows: TGTGCCACCAGCACAGGCCCGACACGAGAGACCCAGTACTTC. Amino acid sequence: CATSTGPTRETQYF.

The genes are TRBV5-4 and TRBJ2-7; tentative D call: TRBD2 (6 bases). The CDR3 is 18 residues long. The germline CDR1 and CDR2 sequences are SGHNT and YYREEE (reference sequence). Deletions cut 4 bases from V and 2 bases from J, with 25 bases between. The CDR3 loop reads CASSPWRVSARAAYEQYF. The CDR3 bases are TGTGCCAGCAGCCCCTGGAGGGTTTCAGCGCGAGCGGCCTACGAGCAGTACTTC.

The chain is built from TRBV4-1 and TRBJ2-7, with D possibly TRBD2 on 5 matching bases. V was shortened by 0 bases and J by 4 bases, with 7 bases between the two germline ends. The CDR3 totals 13 residues. Germline CDR1 and CDR2: MGHRA and YSYEKL. The CDR3 protein is CASSQEGGYEQYF. As DNA, the CDR3 is TGCGCCAGCAGCCAAGAGGGCGGGTACGAGCAGTACTTC.

This chain uses TRBV7-2 with TRBJ2-7; D is uncertain. This CDR3 contains 13 residues. Germline lookup yields CDR1 SGHTA and CDR2 FQGNSA. Trimming pared 5 bases from V and 2 bases from J, leaving 10 bases between. CDR3: CASSPRPAYEQYF. In DNA form, the CDR3 reads TGTGCCAGCAGCCCCCGCCCGGCCTACGAGCAGTACTTC.

This clone occurred once. This chain joins TRBV6-1 and TRBJ2-2; the D gene is possibly TRBD1 (5 bases). CDR1 is MNHNS and CDR2 is SASEGT in the germline V gene. The CDR3 length is 16 residues. The V end was cut by 2 bases, the J end by 1 base, with 11 bases between. The CDR3 nucleotides read TGTGCCAGCAGTGAATTAGGACATCGGAACACCGGGGAGCTGTTTTTT. Translating gives CASSELGHRNTGELFF.

The count of this clone is one. V gene TRBV7-8 combines with J gene TRBJ2-2; D gene unclear. Trimming left V 4 bases short and J 5 bases short, with 5 bases between. The CDR3 contains 12 residues. CDR1 is SGHVS, CDR2 FQNEAQ, per germline. The CDR3 spells CASSSHTGELFF. The CDR3 DNA reads TGTGCCAGCAGCTCCCATACCGGGGAGCTGTTTTTT.

The chain is built from TRBV28 and TRBJ1-5; TRBD1 matches at 9 bases. From germline, CDR1 is MDHEN and CDR2 SYDVKM. After removal of 4 bases from V and 3 bases from J, the junction contained 4 bases not matched to a gene. This CDR3 is built from 15 residues. The CDR3 DNA follows: TGTGCCAGCAGTTGGGACAGGGAAAACAATCAGCCCCAGCATTTT. Amino acid sequence: CASSWDRENNQPQHF. Supplemented by reference TRBV28 and TRBJ1-5, the full variable domain reads DVKVTQSSRYLVKRTGEKVFLECVQDMDHENMFWYRQDPGLGLRLIYFSYDVKMKEKGDIPEGYSVSREKKERFSLILESASTNQTSMYLCASSWDRENNQPQHFGDGTRLSIL.

The rearrangement links TRBV12-3 or TRBV12-4 to TRBJ1-1; D unresolved. The CDR3 has 12 amino acids. Between the trimmed V and J ends, which lost 6 bases and 1 base, there was a span of 6 bases. The CDR3 DNA reads TGTGCCAGCAGCCGGGGGAACACTGAAGCTTTCTTT. It translates to CASSRGNTEAFF.

This clone was seen more than once but under ten times. The V call is TRBV19, the J call TRBJ2-7, with TRBD1 matching 9 bases. In germline, CDR1 is LNHDA, CDR2 SQIVND (reference sequence). J was trimmed by 2 bases and V by 6 bases; bases with no gene match: 5. This CDR3 has 14 residues. CDR3 in DNA: TGTGCCAGTAGCGGACAGGGGAGGGCCTACGAGCAGTACTTC. Translating gives CASSGQGRAYEQYF.

The chain has TRBV6-2 or TRBV6-3 and TRBJ2-5; tentative D call: TRBD1 (5 bases). Germline values: CDR1 MNHEY, CDR2 SVGEGT. The CDR3 runs 14 residues. Trimming removed 6 bases from V and 3 bases from J, with 14 bases in between. The CDR3 DNA sequence: TGTGCCAGCAGCCAAGACCCAGGGAAAGAGACCCAGTACTTC. Protein sequence: CASSQDPGKETQYF.

This chain joins TRBV19 and TRBJ2-7; D possibly corresponds to TRBD2 (7 bases). CDR1 LNHDA and CDR2 SQIVND come from the germline V gene (reference sequence). The CDR3 length is 13 residues. The ends were cut back, 9 bases at V and 1 base at J, with 13 bases in the middle. CDR3 nucleotides: TGTGCCAGCCAAAGGGGGGGTTCCTACGAGCAGTACTTC. Encoded protein: CASQRGGSYEQYF.

This clone was detected only once. The missing conserved phenylalanine or tryptophan at the end of this CDR3 makes a read error likely. The CDR3 spells CASSLIVRGGEPNTGELFS. The DNA for the CDR3 is TGTGCCAGCAGCTTAATCGTCCGTGGGGGGGAACCGAACACCGGGGAGCTGTTTTCT. This chain connects TRBV7-9 to TRBJ2-2; TRBD2 matches at 7 bases. The CDR3 length is 19 residues. V trimming: 2 bases; J trimming: 0 bases; junction bases outside the gene matches: 12. Germline-derived CDR1 and CDR2 are SEHNR and FQNEAQ (reference sequence).

This rearrangement joins TRBV12-3 or TRBV12-4 to TRBJ2-1, with a tentative D call TRBD1 (5 bases). The CDR3 is 11 amino acids. V shed 3 bases and J shed 10 bases, with 7 bases lying between them. CDR3 coding DNA: TGTGCCAGCAGTTTGGGGCGGGAGCAGTTCTTC. It codes for CASSLGREQFF.

This clone occurred a few times. The chain carries TRBV4-2 and TRBJ1-2; TRBD1 matches at 9 bases. This CDR3 has 15 amino acids. V lost 3 bases, J lost 10 bases, and 12 bases stayed unmatched. CDR1 is LGHNA and CDR2 is YNFKEQ in the germline V gene. CDR3 nucleotides: TGTGCCAGCAGCCACCCTCAAGGGACAGGGTCGGTCTACACCTTC. It encodes CASSHPQGTGSVYTF.

The CDR3 protein is CATSRSILTSGRTHEQFF. CDR3 DNA sequence: TGTGCCACCAGCAGATCCATTCTGACTAGCGGGAGAACCCACGAGCAGTTCTTC. The rearrangement joins TRBV15 to TRBJ2-1; 12 positions agree with TRBD2. With 2 bases clipped from V and 10 bases from J, the junction kept 15 bases outside the gene matches. Per the germline V gene, CDR1 is LNHNV and CDR2 is YYDKDF (reference sequence). The CDR3 spans 18 residues.

This chain joins TRBV12-3 or TRBV12-4 and TRBJ2-1, with D maybe TRBD2 (6 bases). The CDR3 sequence is 13 residues long. Trimming left V 5 bases short and J 3 bases short, with 8 bases between. CDR3 protein: CASSMGGYNEQFF. The CDR3 DNA reads as TGTGCCAGCAGTATGGGGGGCTACAATGAGCAGTTCTTC.

The chain has TRBV5-3 and TRBJ2-1; D is uncertain. TRBV5-3 is an ORF; its function is uncertain. Trimming removed 10 bases at V and 0 bases at J, with 5 bases between. The CDR3 contains 11 residues. The CDR3: CAPCSYNEQFF. CDR3 nucleotides: TGTGCCCCCTGCTCCTACAATGAGCAGTTCTTC.

The CDR3 region has the DNA TGTGCCAGCAGCTCCGGGGGGACCTTAGACATTCAGTACTTC. This codes for CASSSGGTLDIQYF. The chain links TRBV9 to TRBJ2-4; 7 nucleotides agree with TRBD2. Germline loops: CDR1 SGDLS, CDR2 YYNGEE. Losses at the gene ends were 4 bases for V and 8 bases for J; bases not matched to a gene: 9. There are 14 residues in the CDR3.

V is TRBV15 and J is TRBJ1-5, with D hard to call. The germline CDR1 and CDR2 sequences are LNHNV and YYDKDF (reference sequence). This CDR3 has 14 residues. Deletions cut 7 bases from V and 2 bases from J, with 12 bases between. The CDR3 nucleotides are TGTGCCACCAACACCGACGGAGGCAATCAGCCCCAGCATTTT. Encoded protein: CATNTDGGNQPQHF.

CDR3 region: CASSSFVSEQFF. The CDR3 bases are TGTGCCAGCAGCTCCTTTGTGAGTGAGCAGTTCTTC. V usage is TRBV7-9 and J usage is TRBJ2-1; no clear D. This CDR3 comprises 12 residues. Germline CDR1 and CDR2: SEHNR and FQNEAQ (reference sequence). Trimming stripped 4 bases from V and 9 bases from J, with 10 bases between.

The gene calls are TRBV27 and TRBJ2-3; D not resolved. From germline, CDR1 is MNHEY and CDR2 SMNVEV (reference sequence). The V end lost 2 bases, the J end lost 3 bases, and 9 bases lay between the germline ends. This CDR3 has 14 residues. The CDR3 bases are TGTGCCAGCAGTTTAACCCTCAGTACAGATACGCAGTATTTT. It is translated as CASSLTLSTDTQYF.

The chain has TRBV4-1 and TRBJ1-6, with 8 bases fitting TRBD1. Germline lookup yields CDR1 MGHRA and CDR2 YSYEKL. V gave up 4 bases and J gave up 7 bases; unmatched junction bases: 6. CDR3 size: 15 residues. CDR3 protein: CASSLLRGQNSPLHF. For the CDR3, the DNA is TGCGCCAGCAGCCTCCTCAGGGGGCAGAATTCACCCCTCCACTTT.